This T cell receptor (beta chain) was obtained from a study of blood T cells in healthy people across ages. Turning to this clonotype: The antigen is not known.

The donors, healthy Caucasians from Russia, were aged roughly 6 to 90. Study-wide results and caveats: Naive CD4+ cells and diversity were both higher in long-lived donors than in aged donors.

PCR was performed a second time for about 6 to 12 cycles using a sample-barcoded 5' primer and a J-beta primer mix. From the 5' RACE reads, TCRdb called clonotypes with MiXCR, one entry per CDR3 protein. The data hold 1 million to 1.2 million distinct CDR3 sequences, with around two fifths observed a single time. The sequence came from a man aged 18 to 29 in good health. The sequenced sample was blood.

CDR3 in DNA: TGTGCCAGCAGCCCACTCCCTATAGGGGAGCTGTTTTTT. Amino acids: CASSPLPIGELFF. The gene calls are TRBV27 and TRBJ2-2; D is uncertain. The CDR3 is made up of 13 amino acids. Germline assignment: CDR1 MNHEY and CDR2 SMNVEV (reference sequence). Trimming left V 6 bases short and J 8 bases short, with 13 bases between.